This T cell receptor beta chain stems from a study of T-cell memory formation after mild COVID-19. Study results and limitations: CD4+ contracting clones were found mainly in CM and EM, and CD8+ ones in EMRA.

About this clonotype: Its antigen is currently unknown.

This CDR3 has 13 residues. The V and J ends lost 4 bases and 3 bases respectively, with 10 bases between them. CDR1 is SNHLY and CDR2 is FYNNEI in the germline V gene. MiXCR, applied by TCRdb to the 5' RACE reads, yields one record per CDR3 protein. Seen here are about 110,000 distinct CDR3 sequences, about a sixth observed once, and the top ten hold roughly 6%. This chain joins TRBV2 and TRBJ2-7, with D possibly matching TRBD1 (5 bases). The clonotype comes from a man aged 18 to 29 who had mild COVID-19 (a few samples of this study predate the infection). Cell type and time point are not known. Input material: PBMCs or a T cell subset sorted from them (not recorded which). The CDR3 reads CASSVDRIYEQYF. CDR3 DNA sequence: TGTGCCAGCAGTGTCGACAGAATCTACGAGCAGTACTTC.